The clone carrying this TCR beta chain occurred a few times. Germline values: CDR1 SEHNR, CDR2 FQNEAQ (reference sequence). V dropped 7 bases and J dropped 3 bases, with 9 bases sitting between them. This CDR3 spans 13 amino acids. One entry per CDR3 protein, called by TCRdb with MiXCR from the 5' RACE reads. The repertoire consists of fewer than 500,000 distinct CDR3 sequences, with approximately 23% occurring once and the leading ten covering under 15%. This sample was taken from a study of T-cell memory formation after mild COVID-19. The V call is TRBV7-9, the J call TRBJ2-2; D may be TRBD1 (6 bases). The sequenced sample was PBMCs or a T cell subset sorted from them (not recorded which). This sequence originates from an adult woman who had mild COVID-19 (a few samples of this study predate the infection). Cell type and time point are not known. The CDR3 spells CASTPGDTGELFF. The CDR3 region has the DNA TGTGCCAGCACCCCAGGGGACACCGGGGAGCTGTTTTTT. Filled out from reference TRBV7-9 and TRBJ2-2, the complete variable domain reads DTGVSQNPRHKITKRGQNVTFRCDPISEHNRLYWYRQTLGQGPEFLTYFQNEAQLEKSRLLSDRFSAERPKGSFSTLEIQRTEQGDSAMYLCASTPGDTGELFFGEGSRLTVL.